The 30 T cell receptor beta chains in this list originate from one sample, sequenced in a study of OX40 agonist ivuxolimab in advanced cancers. The method was immunoSEQ multiplex PCR; TCRdb's version includes in-frame clones alone and lacks a portion of them. The repertoire holds some 76,000 clones, about nine tenths seen once, with 0.76% in the top ten. The sample consisted of CD4+ or CD8+ T cells sorted from blood, taken in a trial of the OX40 agonist ivuxolimab. These receptors were taken from an adult with an advanced solid tumor such as melanoma, head and neck, liver or kidney cancer.

V is TRBV4-3 and J is TRBJ2-1; weak D call: TRBD1 (5 bases). The CDR3 runs to 13 residues. Trimming shortened V by 5 bases and J by 16 bases, and 21 bases separated the two germline ends. The germline V gene encodes CDR1 LGHNA and CDR2 YSLEER. This CDR3 reads CASSSQLGALIFF. CDR3 coding DNA: TGCGCCAGCAGCTCCCAACTTGGGGCCCTTATCTTCTTC.

The genes are TRBV9 and TRBJ2-1, with a weak D call TRBD1 (5 bases). The CDR3 consists of 15 residues. V gave up 1 base and J gave up 5 bases, with 13 bases separating them. The germline CDR1 and CDR2 sequences are SGDLS and YYNGEE. CDR3 sequence reads: CASSVKDRSHNEQFF. In DNA, the CDR3 is TGTGCCAGCAGCGTAAAAGACAGAAGTCACAATGAGCAGTTCTTC.

This sequence joins TRBV6-6 and TRBJ2-7, with 7 bases that match TRBD1. CDR1 is MNHNY, CDR2 SVGAGI, per germline (reference sequence). The CDR3 spans 12 residues. With V trimmed by 6 bases and J by 7 bases, 6 bases remained unmatched. The CDR3 spells CASSWTGVEQYF. The CDR3 region has the DNA TGTGCCAGCAGCTGGACAGGTGTGGAGCAGTACTTC.

The chain links TRBV28 to TRBJ1-2; tentatively, D is TRBD1 (5 bases). Trimming removed 3 bases from V and 7 bases from J, with 12 bases in between. CDR3 length equals 13 residues. Per germline, CDR1 MDHEN and CDR2 SYDVKM. CDR3 loop: CASSFRGMGGYTF. CDR3 nucleotides: TGTGCCAGCAGTTTTAGGGGTATGGGTGGCTACACCTTC.

The rearrangement uses TRBV11-2 and TRBJ2-1; the D gene is possibly TRBD1 (6 bases). Trimming took off 5 bases at V and 8 bases at J, with 19 bases between the two ends. The CDR3 contains 15 residues. The germline V gene has CDR1 SGHAT and CDR2 FQNNGV. The CDR3 nucleotides read TGTGCCAGCAGCCAAGGCAGGGGATCGCAATATGAGCAGTTCTTC. Translated, it gives CASSQGRGSQYEQFF.

Comments on this clone: A read error may account for a junction end that differs from germline. The chain has TRBV7-2 and TRBJ2-5, with D unresolved. The CDR3 sequence is 11 residues long. Germline V CDR1 and CDR2: SGHTA, FQGNSA. The CDR3 loop is CASSLGAEAHF. The CDR3, as DNA: TGTGCCAGCAGCTTAGGGGCCGAGGCACACTTC. The entire variable domain, with the rest obtained from reference TRBV7-2 and TRBJ2-5, is as follows: GAGVSQSPSNKVTEKGKDVELRCDPISGHTALYWYRQSLGQGLEFLIYFQGNSAPDKSGLPSDRFSAERTGGSVSTLTIQRTQQEDSAVYLCASSLGAEAHFGPGTRLLVL.

The chain combines TRBV28 with TRBJ2-1; 9 positions agree with TRBD2. V dropped 3 bases and J dropped 5; count of bases not matched to a gene: 11. Germline V gene lookup returns CDR1 MDHEN and CDR2 SYDVKM. CDR3 length: 17 residues. The DNA for the CDR3 is TGTGCCAGCAGTTTGGGGCGGGGTAGCGGGAGACACAATGAGCAGTTCTTC. As protein: CASSLGRGSGRHNEQFF.

The V call is TRBV5-1, the J call TRBJ1-3; D is perhaps TRBD1 (6 bases). Trimming stripped 1 base from V and 4 bases from J, with 9 bases between. The CDR3 has 14 residues. CDR1 and CDR2 (germline): SGHRS, YFSETQ. This CDR3 is CASSLPGDGNTIYF. CDR3 nucleotides: TGCGCCAGCAGCTTGCCAGGGGACGGAAACACCATATATTTT.

The chain is built from TRBV18 and TRBJ1-6; TRBD1 agrees at 9 bases. The germline CDR1 and CDR2 sequences are KGHSH and LQKENI. The CDR3 spans 16 residues. V lost 4 bases to trimming and J lost 7 bases; unmatched junction nucleotides: 8. In DNA, the CDR3 is TGTGCCAGCTCACTAAGCTCGACAGGGGGGAATTCACCCCTCCACTTT. Amino acids: CASSLSSTGGNSPLHF.

This clone was counted only a few times. This rearrangement joins TRBV5-1 to TRBJ1-2; maybe TRBD1 (6 bases). The V end was cut by 6 bases, the J end by 1 base, with 16 bases between. The germline CDR1 and CDR2 sequences are SGHRS and YFSETQ. The CDR3 runs to 15 residues. Here the CDR3 reads CASTLRTEINYGYTF. The CDR3 DNA reads as TGCGCCAGCACTCTGAGGACAGAGATTAACTATGGCTACACCTTC.

The chain carries TRBV18 and TRBJ2-5, with D uncertain. V was pared by 0 bases and J by 5 bases, with 10 bases between. The length of the CDR3 is 14 residues. The germline CDR1 and CDR2 sequences are KGHSH and LQKENI. This CDR3 reads CASSPPGFVETQYF. CDR3 in DNA: TGTGCCAGCTCACCACCGGGGTTTGTCGAGACCCAGTACTTC.

V is TRBV7-8 and J is TRBJ2-5; TRBD1 matches at 10 bases. The V gene end was trimmed by 5 bases and the J gene end by 4 bases; junction bases not matched to a gene: 4. Germline lookup yields CDR1 SGHVS and CDR2 FQNEAQ. The CDR3 loop spans 14 amino acids. Here the CDR3 DNA reads TGTGCCAGCAGCCCGGGACAGGGGATAGAGACCCAGTACTTC. This codes for CASSPGQGIETQYF.

V is TRBV10-3 and J is TRBJ2-2, with TRBD2 identical over 12 bases. Trimming removed 6 bases from V and 2 bases from J; junction bases left unmatched: 7. The CDR3 is 17 amino acids. CDR1 ENHRY and CDR2 SYGVKD come from the germline V gene. The CDR3 here is CAIRPGLAGTNTGELFF. The DNA of the CDR3 is TGTGCCATCAGACCCGGACTAGCGGGGACAAACACCGGGGAGCTGTTTTTT.

The V gene is TRBV10-1, the J gene TRBJ2-3; D tentatively reads TRBD1 or TRBD2 (7 bases each). The CDR3 consists of 15 residues. The V end was cut by 6 bases, the J end by 2 bases, with 15 bases between. Germline CDR1 is WNHNN and CDR2 is SYGVQD (reference sequence). Written as DNA, the CDR3 is TGCGCCAGCAGGAGGCCAGGGGGGGCCACAGATACGCAGTATTTT. It encodes CASRRPGGATDTQYF.

J is TRBJ2-1 and V is TRBV5-1; D is undetermined. The CDR3 length is 15 residues. The germline V gene has CDR1 SGHRS and CDR2 YFSETQ. Trimming left V 0 bases short and J 0 bases short, with 7 bases between. CDR3 bases: TGCGCCAGCAGCTTGGAGCTACACTCCTACAATGAGCAGTTCTTC. Its protein product is CASSLELHSYNEQFF.

This clone turned up a few times. The chain uses TRBV28 and TRBJ1-5; the D is unclear. V gave up 2 bases and J gave up 10 bases, with 9 bases separating them. CDR3 size: 12 residues. The germline V gene encodes CDR1 MDHEN and CDR2 SYDVKM. The CDR3 reads CASSLILSPQHF. The CDR3, as DNA: TGTGCCAGCAGTTTAATCCTGAGTCCCCAGCATTTT.

V and J are TRBV29-1 and TRBJ1-2; 7 positions agree with TRBD1. Germline V lookup: CDR1 SQVTM, CDR2 ANQGSEA. The CDR3 totals 13 residues. Losses at the gene ends were 3 bases for V and 5 bases for J; bases not matched to a gene: 6. The CDR3 spells CSVDRGLGYGYTF. CDR3 nucleotide sequence: TGCAGCGTTGACAGGGGGTTAGGTTATGGCTACACCTTC.

The chain recombines TRBV7-2 with TRBJ2-7; weak D call: TRBD2 (6 bases). Germline CDR1 and CDR2: SGHTA and FQGNSA. There are 14 residues in the CDR3. V was trimmed by 2 bases and J by 2 bases, leaving 10 bases between them. The CDR3 spells CASSLMLATYEQYF. CDR3 bases: TGTGCCAGCAGCTTAATGCTAGCGACCTACGAGCAGTACTTC.

This chain joins TRBV30 and TRBJ1-3, with D perhaps TRBD1 (6 bases). The germline CDR1 and CDR2 sequences are GTSNPN and SVGIG (reference sequence). The CDR3 is 12 residues long. Trimming cost V 1 base and J 8 bases, with 9 bases left between them. The CDR3 is CAWSEGGYTIYF. The CDR3 coding sequence is TGTGCCTGGAGTGAGGGGGGATACACCATATATTTT.

The genes are TRBV5-1 and TRBJ2-1; D gene uncertain. Germline loops: CDR1 SGHRS, CDR2 YFSETQ. V was shortened by 6 bases and J by 0 bases, with 13 bases between the two germline ends. The CDR3 is 15 residues long. CDR3 in amino acids: CASTRSTSSYNEQFF. The CDR3 DNA is TGCGCCAGCACGAGATCAACCAGCTCCTACAATGAGCAGTTCTTC. The whole variable domain, filled in from reference TRBV5-1 and TRBJ2-1, reads KAGVTQTPRYLIKTRGQQVTLSCSPISGHRSVSWYQQTPGQGLQFLFEYFSETQRNKGNFPGRFSGRQFSNSRSEMNVSTLELGDSALYLCASTRSTSSYNEQFFGPGTRLTVL.

The gene calls are TRBV4-1 and TRBJ1-3, with TRBD1 identical over 10 bases. Germline trimming cut 4 bases from V and 1 base from J; bases unmatched to any gene: 13. The germline V gene has CDR1 MGHRA and CDR2 YSYEKL. The CDR3 has 19 amino acids. DNA for the CDR3: TGCGCCAGCAGCCCTGGGACAGGGGCTTTTTTAGGGTCTGGAAACACCATATATTTT. Its protein is CASSPGTGAFLGSGNTIYF.

The V gene is TRBV29-1, the J gene TRBJ2-7, with 13 nucleotides matching TRBD2. The germline V gene has CDR1 SQVTM and CDR2 ANQGSEA. This CDR3 is built from 14 residues. The V segment lost 6 bases and the J segment 6 bases; nucleotides outside the gene matches: 8. The CDR3 DNA is TGCAGCGTCGCCGGGACTAGCGGGATTCTCGAGCAGTACTTC. It specifies CSVAGTSGILEQYF.

The gene calls are TRBV28 and TRBJ2-3, with TRBD2 matching over 14 bases. The V gene's germline CDR1 is MDHEN and CDR2 SYDVKM. This CDR3 has 16 residues. J lost 4 bases, V lost 5 bases, and 5 bases had no gene match. CDR3 protein: CASSRGTSGRADTQYF. The CDR3 nucleotides are TGTGCCAGCAGTAGAGGGACTAGCGGGAGAGCAGATACGCAGTATTTT.

As DNA, the CDR3 is TGTGCCAGCAGCTTAGTCAGGGGTGGGAATGAGCAGTTCTTC. It encodes CASSLVRGGNEQFF. This chain uses TRBV7-9 with TRBJ2-1; D may be TRBD1 (6 bases). This CDR3 contains 14 residues. Germline loops: CDR1 SEHNR, CDR2 FQNEAQ (reference sequence). The V end was cut by 1 base, the J end by 7 bases, with 11 bases between.

The chain employs TRBV10-3 and TRBJ1-2, with TRBD1 matching over 8 bases. The V and J ends lost 5 bases and 14 bases, in that order; junction bases with no gene match: 10. Germline-derived CDR1 and CDR2 are ENHRY and SYGVKD. CDR3 size: 12 residues. The CDR3 reads CAISQDREVDTF. The CDR3 region has the DNA TGTGCCATCAGTCAGGACAGGGAAGTGGATACCTTC.

The chain uses TRBV5-5 and TRBJ1-5, with no clear D. Germline CDR1 is SGHKS and CDR2 is YYEKEE (reference sequence). V was trimmed by 2 bases and J by 2 bases, leaving 14 bases between them. This CDR3 is 16 amino acids long. CDR3 sequence reads: CASSFQIFGGNQPQHF. The CDR3 region has the DNA TGTGCCAGCAGCTTTCAGATCTTCGGTGGCAATCAGCCCCAGCATTTT.

V and J are TRBV29-1 and TRBJ2-1, with D perhaps TRBD1 (8 bases). Per the germline V gene, CDR1 is SQVTM and CDR2 is ANQGSEA. This CDR3 has 14 residues. V shed 3 bases and J shed 7 bases, with 16 bases lying between them. This chain's CDR3 is CSVDPQGGWNEQFF. CDR3 DNA sequence: TGCAGCGTTGACCCACAGGGGGGGTGGAATGAGCAGTTCTTC.

This clone was recorded once. The chain recombines TRBV28 with TRBJ1-5; D is possibly TRBD1 (5 bases). Trimming pared 3 bases from V and 1 base from J, leaving 7 bases between. In germline, CDR1 is MDHEN, CDR2 SYDVKM. The CDR3 loop spans 14 amino acids. CDR3 sequence reads: CASSFAGSNQPQHF. CDR3 bases: TGTGCCAGCAGTTTTGCAGGGAGCAATCAGCCCCAGCATTTT.

CDR3 protein: CASSPRTGGGQPQHF. The CDR3, as DNA: TGTGCCAGCTCACCGAGGACAGGGGGCGGGCAGCCCCAGCATTTT. The chain uses TRBV18 and TRBJ1-5; 11 positions agree with TRBD1. The CDR3 is made up of 15 amino acids. Losses at the gene ends were 3 bases for V and 7 bases for J; bases not matched to a gene: 5. Germline V CDR1 and CDR2: KGHSH, LQKENI.

The genes are TRBV19 and TRBJ1-4, with D possibly TRBD1 on 6 matching bases. The CDR3 is 16 amino acids. Trimming stripped 2 bases from V and 6 bases from J, with 16 bases between. Per germline, CDR1 LNHDA and CDR2 SQIVND (reference sequence). The CDR3 is CASSIQFGGADEKLFF. The CDR3 region has the DNA TGTGCCAGTAGTATACAGTTTGGGGGCGCGGATGAAAAACTGTTTTTT.